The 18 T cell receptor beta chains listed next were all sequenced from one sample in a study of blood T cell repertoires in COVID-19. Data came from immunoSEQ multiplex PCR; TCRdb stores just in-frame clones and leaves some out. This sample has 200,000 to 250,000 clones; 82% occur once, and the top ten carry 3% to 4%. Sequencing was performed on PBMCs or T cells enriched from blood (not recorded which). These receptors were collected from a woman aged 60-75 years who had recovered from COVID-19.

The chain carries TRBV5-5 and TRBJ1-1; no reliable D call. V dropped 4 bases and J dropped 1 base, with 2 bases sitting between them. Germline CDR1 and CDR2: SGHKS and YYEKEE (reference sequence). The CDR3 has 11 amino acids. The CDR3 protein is CASSQNTEAFF. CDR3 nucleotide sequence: TGTGCCAGCAGCCAGAACACTGAAGCTTTCTTT.

In DNA form, the CDR3 reads TGTGCCACCAGCGACAGTGCTCGAGAGACCCAGTACTTC. This sequence encodes CATSDSARETQYF. The J gene is TRBJ2-5, the V gene TRBV24-1; D perhaps matches TRBD1 (5 bases). Germline assignment: CDR1 KGHDR and CDR2 SFDVKD. CDR3 length equals 13 residues. Trimming took off 7 bases at V and 4 bases at J, with 12 bases between the two ends.

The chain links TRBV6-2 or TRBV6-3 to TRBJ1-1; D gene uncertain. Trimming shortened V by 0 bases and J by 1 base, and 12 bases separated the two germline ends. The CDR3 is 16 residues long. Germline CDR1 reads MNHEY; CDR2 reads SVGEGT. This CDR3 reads CASSYSGRRKNTEAFF. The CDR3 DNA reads TGTGCCAGCAGTTACTCTGGGAGACGGAAGAACACTGAAGCTTTCTTT.

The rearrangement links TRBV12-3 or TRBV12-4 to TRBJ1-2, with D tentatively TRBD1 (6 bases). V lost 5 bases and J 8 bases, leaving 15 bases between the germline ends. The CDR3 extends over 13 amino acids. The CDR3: CASSGRGPGGYTF. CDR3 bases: TGTGCCAGCAGTGGCAGGGGACCGGGGGGCTACACCTTC.

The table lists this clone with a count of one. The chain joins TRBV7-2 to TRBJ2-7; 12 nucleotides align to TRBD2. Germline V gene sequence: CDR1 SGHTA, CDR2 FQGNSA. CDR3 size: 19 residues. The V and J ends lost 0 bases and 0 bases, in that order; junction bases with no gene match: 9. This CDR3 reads CASSLASTSGGSSSYEQYF. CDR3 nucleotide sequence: TGTGCCAGCAGCTTAGCCAGTACTAGCGGGGGGTCCTCCTCCTACGAGCAGTACTTC. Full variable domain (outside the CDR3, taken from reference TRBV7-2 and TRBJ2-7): GAGVSQSPSNKVTEKGKDVELRCDPISGHTALYWYRQSLGQGLEFLIYFQGNSAPDKSGLPSDRFSAERTGGSVSTLTIQRTQQEDSAVYLCASSLASTSGGSSSYEQYFGPGTRLTVT.

CDR3 residues: CSVETPGSNSYEQYF. The CDR3 DNA is TGCAGCGTTGAAACTCCGGGAAGTAACAGCTACGAGCAGTACTTC. The chain joins TRBV29-1 to TRBJ2-7, with a weak D call TRBD2 (5 bases). This CDR3 is built from 15 residues. V lost 2 bases, J lost 3 bases, and 17 bases lay in between. In germline, CDR1 is SQVTM, CDR2 ANQGSEA.

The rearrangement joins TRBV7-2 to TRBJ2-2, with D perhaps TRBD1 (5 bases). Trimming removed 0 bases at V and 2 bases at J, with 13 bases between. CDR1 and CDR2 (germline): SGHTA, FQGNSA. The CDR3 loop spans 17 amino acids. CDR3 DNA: TGTGCCAGCAGCTTAGCGGGTCAAGGGGCAAACACCGGGGAGCTGTTTTTT. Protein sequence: CASSLAGQGANTGELFF.

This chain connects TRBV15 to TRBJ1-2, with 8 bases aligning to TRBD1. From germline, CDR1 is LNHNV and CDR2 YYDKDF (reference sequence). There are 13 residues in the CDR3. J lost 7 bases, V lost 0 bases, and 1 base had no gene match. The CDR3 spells CATSRDGQGGYTF. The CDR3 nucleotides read TGTGCCACCAGCAGAGATGGACAGGGTGGCTACACCTTC.

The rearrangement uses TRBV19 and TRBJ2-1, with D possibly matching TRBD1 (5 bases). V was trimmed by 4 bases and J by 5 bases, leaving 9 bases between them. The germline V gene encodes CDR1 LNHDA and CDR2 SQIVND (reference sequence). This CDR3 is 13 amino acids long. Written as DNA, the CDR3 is TGTGCCAGTAGTACGACAGTGCACAATGAGCAGTTCTTC. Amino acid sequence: CASSTTVHNEQFF.

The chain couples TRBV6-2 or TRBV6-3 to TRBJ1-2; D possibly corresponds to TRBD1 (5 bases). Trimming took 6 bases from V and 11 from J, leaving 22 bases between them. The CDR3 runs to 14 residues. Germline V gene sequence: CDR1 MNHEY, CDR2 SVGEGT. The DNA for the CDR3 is TGTGCCAGCAGCCCCGGGGGGGGATGGACGGGGTACACCTTC. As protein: CASSPGGGWTGYTF.

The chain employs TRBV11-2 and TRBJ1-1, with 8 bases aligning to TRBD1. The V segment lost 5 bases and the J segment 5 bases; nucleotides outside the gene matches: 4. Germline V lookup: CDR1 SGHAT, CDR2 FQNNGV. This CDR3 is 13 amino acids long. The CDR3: CASSQTGDTEAFF. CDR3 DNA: TGTGCCAGCAGCCAGACAGGGGATACTGAAGCTTTCTTT.

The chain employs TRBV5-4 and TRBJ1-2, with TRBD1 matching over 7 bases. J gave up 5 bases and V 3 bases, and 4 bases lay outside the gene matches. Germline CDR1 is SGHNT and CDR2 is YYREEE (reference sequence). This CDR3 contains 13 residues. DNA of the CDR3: TGTGCCAGCAGCTGGGACAGCAGTTATGGCTACACCTTC. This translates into CASSWDSSYGYTF.

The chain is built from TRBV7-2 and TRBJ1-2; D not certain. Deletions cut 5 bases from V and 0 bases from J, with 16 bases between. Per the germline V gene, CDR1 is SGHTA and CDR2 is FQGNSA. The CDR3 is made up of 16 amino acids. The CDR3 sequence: CASSPPPGGSNYGYTF. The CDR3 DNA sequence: TGTGCCAGCAGCCCCCCCCCTGGCGGCTCTAACTATGGCTACACCTTC.

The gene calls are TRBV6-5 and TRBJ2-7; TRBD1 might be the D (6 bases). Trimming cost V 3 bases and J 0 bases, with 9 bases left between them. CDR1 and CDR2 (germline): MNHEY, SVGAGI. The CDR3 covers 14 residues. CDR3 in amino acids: CASSYKGGSYEQYF. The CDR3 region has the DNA TGTGCCAGCAGTTATAAAGGGGGCTCCTACGAGCAGTACTTC.

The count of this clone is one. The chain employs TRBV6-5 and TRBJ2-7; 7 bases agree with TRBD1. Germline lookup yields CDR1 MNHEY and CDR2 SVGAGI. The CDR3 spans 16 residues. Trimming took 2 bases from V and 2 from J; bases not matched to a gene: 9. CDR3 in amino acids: CASSYRLQGSTYEQYF. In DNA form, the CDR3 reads TGTGCCAGCAGTTACCGCCTACAGGGGTCCACCTACGAGCAGTACTTC.

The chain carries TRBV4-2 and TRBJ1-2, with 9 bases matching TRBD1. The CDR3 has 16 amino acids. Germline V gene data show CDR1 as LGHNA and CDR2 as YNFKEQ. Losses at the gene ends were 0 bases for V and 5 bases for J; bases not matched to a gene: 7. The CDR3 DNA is TGTGCCAGCAGCCAAGAATTTGGACAGGGGCTTTATGGCTACACCTTC. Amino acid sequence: CASSQEFGQGLYGYTF.

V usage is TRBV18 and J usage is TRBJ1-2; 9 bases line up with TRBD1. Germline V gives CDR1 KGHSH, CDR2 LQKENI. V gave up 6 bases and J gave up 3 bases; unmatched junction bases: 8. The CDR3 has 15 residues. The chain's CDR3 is CASSRTGVHDYGYTF. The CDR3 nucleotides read TGTGCCAGCTCCCGGACAGGGGTTCATGACTATGGCTACACCTTC. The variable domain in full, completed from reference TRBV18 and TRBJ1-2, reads NAGVMQNPRHLVRRRGQEARLRCSPMKGHSHVYWYRQLPEEGLKFMVYLQKENIIDESGMPKERFSAEFPKEGPSILRIQQVVRGDSAAYFCASSRTGVHDYGYTFGSGTRLTVV.

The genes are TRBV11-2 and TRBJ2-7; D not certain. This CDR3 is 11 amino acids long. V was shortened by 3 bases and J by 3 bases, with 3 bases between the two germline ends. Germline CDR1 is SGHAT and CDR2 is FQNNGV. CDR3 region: CASSFHYEQYF. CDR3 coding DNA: TGTGCCAGCAGCTTTCACTACGAGCAGTACTTC.